The 5 T cell receptor beta chains below were found in one sample sequenced in a study of cytomegalovirus exposure and HLA in healthy donors. PCR employed 60 Vbeta and 13 Jbeta primers. The data were produced by immunoSEQ multiplex PCR, yet TCRdb's version contains in-frame clones alone and is incomplete. The sample holds roughly 150,000 clones; 75% are singletons and the top ten take about 10%. Specimen: PBMCs. These receptors all stem from a man younger than 35 in good health and CMV-seropositive.

This rearrangement joins TRBV29-1 to TRBJ2-7; a possible D gene is TRBD1 (6 bases). The CDR3 spans 16 residues. Trimming took 6 bases from V and 5 from J, leaving 26 bases between them. Germline V CDR1 and CDR2: SQVTM, ANQGSEA. This chain's CDR3 is CSVGTGTRTATHEQYF. The CDR3 DNA sequence: TGCAGCGTGGGGACCGGGACAAGAACCGCGACGCACGAGCAGTACTTC.

This chain joins TRBV5-1 and TRBJ2-2, with TRBD2 matching 12 bases. The CDR3 runs to 17 residues. Germline CDR1 and CDR2: SGHRS and YFSETQ. J gave up 7 bases and V 0 bases, and 7 bases lay outside the gene matches. CDR3 residues: CASSLGLAGVLSGELFF. The CDR3 nucleotides are TGCGCCAGCAGCTTGGGACTAGCGGGAGTTTTGAGCGGGGAGCTGTTTTTT.

The chain has TRBV10-1 and TRBJ2-7; D perhaps matches TRBD2 (5 bases). Germline assignment: CDR1 WNHNN and CDR2 SYGVQD (reference sequence). The CDR3 consists of 11 residues. Trimming stripped 10 bases from V and 0 bases from J, with 7 bases between. The CDR3 sequence is CATGDSYEQYF. CDR3 sequence (DNA): TGCGCCACCGGGGACTCCTACGAGCAGTACTTC.

This clone was seen a handful of times. The chain carries TRBV2 and TRBJ1-4; 7 nucleotides match TRBD1. V shed 2 bases, J shed 4 bases, and the junction held 1 base outside the gene matches. Germline CDR1 SNHLY, CDR2 FYNNEI. This CDR3 is built from 14 residues. CDR3 DNA sequence: TGTGCCAGCAGTGAATGGGACAGTAATGAAAAACTGTTTTTT. This gives the protein CASSEWDSNEKLFF. The full variable domain, in which reference TRBV2 and TRBJ1-4 provide the parts outside the CDR3, is EPEVTQTPSHQVTQMGQEVILRCVPISNHLYFYWYRQILGQKVEFLVSFYNNEISEKSEIFDDQFSVERPDGSNFTLKIRSTKLEDSAMYFCASSEWDSNEKLFFGSGTQLSVL.

This rearrangement joins TRBV5-1 to TRBJ2-2, with 7 bases matching TRBD1. Germline-derived CDR1 and CDR2 are SGHRS and YFSETQ. The CDR3 spans 16 residues. Trimming took 4 bases from V and 3 from J; bases not matched to a gene: 9. The DNA for the CDR3 is TGCGCCAGCAGCGCCTACCGGGACAGAGACACCGGGGAGCTGTTTTTT. Amino acids: CASSAYRDRDTGELFF.